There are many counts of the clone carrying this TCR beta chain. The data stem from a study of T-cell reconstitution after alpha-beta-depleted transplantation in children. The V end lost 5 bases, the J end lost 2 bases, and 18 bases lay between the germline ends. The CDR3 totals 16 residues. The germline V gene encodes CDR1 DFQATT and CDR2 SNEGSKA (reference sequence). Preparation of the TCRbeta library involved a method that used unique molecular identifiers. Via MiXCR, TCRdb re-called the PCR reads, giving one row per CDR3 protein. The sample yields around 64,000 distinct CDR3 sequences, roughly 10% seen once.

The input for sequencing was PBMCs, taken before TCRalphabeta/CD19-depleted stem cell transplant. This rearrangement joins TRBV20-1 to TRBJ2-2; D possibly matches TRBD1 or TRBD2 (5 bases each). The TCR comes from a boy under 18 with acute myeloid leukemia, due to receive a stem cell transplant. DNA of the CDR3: TGCAGTGCTGAACCGACCGGGACGGGAAACACCGGGGAGCTGTTTTTT. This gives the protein CSAEPTGTGNTGELFF.